This TCR beta chain was profiled in a study of regulatory T cells in long-lasting Graves disease. Notes on the study in general: Persistent Graves' patients showed a TCR diversity that was lower than that of newly diagnosed ones.

A word on this clonotype: The antigen is unknown.

Arm-PCR with iRepertoire HTBI primers amplified the CDR3 regions for these TCR beta libraries. TCRdb redid the calling of the multiplex PCR reads with MiXCR, one entry per CDR3 protein. The data show fewer than 450,000 distinct CDR3 sequences, around 16% seen once. Stated time point: newly diagnosed GD, antithyroid drugs for less than 3 months. Construction of the TCR library relied on RNA isolated from PBMCs. The CDR3 totals 15 residues. Germline values: CDR1 SGHNT, CDR2 YYREEE (reference sequence). Trimming cost V 1 base and J 7 bases, with 18 bases left between them. Another study also made use of these data, one on T cells in Graves' hyperthyroidism and ophthalmopathy.

The sequence was obtained from a middle-aged woman with Graves disease. This sample comprised peripheral blood mononuclear cells (PBMCs), obtained at new diagnosis, from a patient treated with antithyroid drugs. The chain combines TRBV5-4 with TRBJ2-7; D may be TRBD2 (6 bases). Written as DNA, the CDR3 is TGTGCCAGCAGCTTGAAAGGGACTCCCGTCCGGGAGCAGTACTTC. Translation gives CASSLKGTPVREQYF.